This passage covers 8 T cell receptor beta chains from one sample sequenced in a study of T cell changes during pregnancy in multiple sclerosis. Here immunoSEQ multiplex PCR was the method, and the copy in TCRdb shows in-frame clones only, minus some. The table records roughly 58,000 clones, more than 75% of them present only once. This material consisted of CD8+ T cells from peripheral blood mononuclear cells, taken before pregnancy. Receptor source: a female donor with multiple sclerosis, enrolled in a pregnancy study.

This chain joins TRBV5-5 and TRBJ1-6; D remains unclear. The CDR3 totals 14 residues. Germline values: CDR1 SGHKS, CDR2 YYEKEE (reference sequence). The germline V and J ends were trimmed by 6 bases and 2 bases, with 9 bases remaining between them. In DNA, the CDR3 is TGTGCCAGCACCTCCTCGGCCTATAATTCACCCCTCCACTTT. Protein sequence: CASTSSAYNSPLHF.

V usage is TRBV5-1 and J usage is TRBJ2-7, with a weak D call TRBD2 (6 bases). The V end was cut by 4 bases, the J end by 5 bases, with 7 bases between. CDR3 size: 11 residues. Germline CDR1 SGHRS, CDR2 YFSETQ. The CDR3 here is CASSGGDEQYF. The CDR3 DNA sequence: TGCGCCAGCAGCGGAGGGGACGAGCAGTACTTC.

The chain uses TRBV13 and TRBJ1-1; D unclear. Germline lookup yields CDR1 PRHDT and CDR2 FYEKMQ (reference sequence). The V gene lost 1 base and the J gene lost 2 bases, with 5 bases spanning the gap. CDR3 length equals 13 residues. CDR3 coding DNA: TGTGCCAGCAGCTTAGTATATAACACTGAAGCTTTCTTT. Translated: CASSLVYNTEAFF. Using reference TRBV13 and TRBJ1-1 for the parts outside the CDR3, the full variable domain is AAGVIQSPRHLIKEKRETATLKCYPIPRHDTVYWYQQGPGQDPQFLISFYEKMQSDKGSIPDRFSAQQFSDYHSELNMSSLELGDSALYFCASSLVYNTEAFFGQGTRLTVV.

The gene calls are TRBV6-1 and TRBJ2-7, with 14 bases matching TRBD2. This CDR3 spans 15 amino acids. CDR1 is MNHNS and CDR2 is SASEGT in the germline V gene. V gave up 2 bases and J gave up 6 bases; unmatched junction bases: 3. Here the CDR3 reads CASSEKGTSGGEQYF. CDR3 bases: TGTGCCAGCAGTGAAAAAGGGACTAGCGGGGGCGAGCAGTACTTC.

In nucleotides, the CDR3 is TGTGCCAGCAGTTTGACAACTAGCACAGATACGCAGTATTTT. It is translated as CASSLTTSTDTQYF. The gene calls are TRBV27 and TRBJ2-3; D gene ambiguous. The CDR3 has 14 residues. The germline V gene encodes CDR1 MNHEY and CDR2 SMNVEV (reference sequence). V dropped 3 bases and J dropped 0 bases, with 7 bases sitting between them.

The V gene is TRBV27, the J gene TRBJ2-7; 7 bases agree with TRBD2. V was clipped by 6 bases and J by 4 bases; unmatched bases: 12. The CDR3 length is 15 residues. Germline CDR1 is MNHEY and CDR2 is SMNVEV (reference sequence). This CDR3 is CASRPSPSGTYEQYF. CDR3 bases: TGTGCCAGCAGACCCTCTCCTAGCGGCACATACGAGCAGTACTTC.

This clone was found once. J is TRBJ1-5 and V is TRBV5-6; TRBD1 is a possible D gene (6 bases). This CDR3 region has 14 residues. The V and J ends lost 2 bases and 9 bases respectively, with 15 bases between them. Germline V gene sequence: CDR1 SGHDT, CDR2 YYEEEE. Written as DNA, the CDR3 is TGTGCCAGCAGCTTCGGAACAGGGCCATCGCCCCAGCATTTT. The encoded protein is CASSFGTGPSPQHF.

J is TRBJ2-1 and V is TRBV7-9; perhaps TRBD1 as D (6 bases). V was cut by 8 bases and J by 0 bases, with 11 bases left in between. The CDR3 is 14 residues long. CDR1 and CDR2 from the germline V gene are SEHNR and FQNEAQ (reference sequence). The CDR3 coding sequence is TGTGCCAGCGGGGGCCTTAGCTCCTACAATGAGCAGTTCTTC. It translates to CASGGLSSYNEQFF.